This is a list of T cell receptor beta chains from one sample in a study of breast tumors, draining lymph nodes, adjacent tissues. Via MiXCR, TCRdb re-called the multiplex PCR reads, giving one row per CDR3 protein. Among 75,000 to 100,000 distinct CDR3 sequences listed, approximately 19% were seen once. Material: axillary lymph node tissue. These receptor sequences come from a female donor with breast cancer. Some clones in this sample may be carry-over from other donors' samples. Each CDR3 is given with its conserved first and last residue. D genes are given only for firm matches. Where a row states a size, it is once, few, many or the class of an expanded clone; other rows omit it.

J: TRBJ2-5
size: many
D: .
V: TRBV20-1
DNA: TGCAGTGCGATGTCAGGGACAGAGACCCAGTACTTC
CDR3: CSAMSGTETQYF

J: TRBJ1-4
size: .
D: .
V: TRBV7-9
DNA: TGTGCCAGCAGCTTTGGGCAGGGGAGAGATGAAAGACTGCTTTTT
CDR3: CASSFGQGRDERLLF

J: TRBJ2-5
size: many
D: .
V: TRBV5-1
DNA: TGCGCCAGCAGCTTAGCGGGTGCCCAGACCCAGTACTTC
CDR3: CASSLAGAQTQYF

J: TRBJ2-5
size: many
D: TRBD2
V: TRBV20-1
DNA: TGCAGTGCTAGCGAAGGTCCGGGACTAGCGGGAGGGCGACCAGAGACCCAGTACTTC
CDR3: CSASEGPGLAGGRPETQYF

J: TRBJ2-1
size: .
D: .
V: TRBV4-1
DNA: TGCGCCAGCAGCCAAGACCCTATCGGAGGGCCGACCTACGATGAGCAGTTCTTC
CDR3: CASSQDPIGGPTYDEQFF

J: TRBJ2-7
size: few
D: TRBD2
V: TRBV28
DNA: TGTGCCAGCAACCGCGGGGGGATCTACGAGCAGTACTTC
CDR3: CASNRGGIYEQYF

J: TRBJ2-3
size: many
D: .
V: TRBV9
DNA: TGTGCCAGCAGCGCCTATGCAGGGGCTGACACGCAGTATTTT
CDR3: CASSAYAGADTQYF

J: TRBJ2-1
size: many
D: .
V: TRBV7-3
DNA: TGTGCCAGCAGCCGATTTCCGGGTCCAGGGAATGAGCAGTTCTTC
CDR3: CASSRFPGPGNEQFF

J: TRBJ1-6
size: many
D: .
V: TRBV28
DNA: TGTGCCAGCAAGGCAGTCAATTCACCCCTCCACTTT
CDR3: CASKAVNSPLHF

J: TRBJ2-5
size: many
D: .
V: TRBV20-1
DNA: TGCAGTGCTAGGTCCCGGGGCTCCGGGGGCGGCCAGTACTTC
CDR3: CSARSRGSGGGQYF

J: TRBJ2-7
size: many
D: .
V: TRBV4-2
DNA: TGTGCCAGCAGCCAAGATTCTAAGGGACACAAAACCTACGAGCAGTACTTC
CDR3: CASSQDSKGHKTYEQYF

J: TRBJ2-1
size: many
D: .
V: TRBV5-1
DNA: TGCGCCAGCAGCTTGGGCGGGATAACCTCCTACAATGAGCAGTTCTTC
CDR3: CASSLGGITSYNEQFF

J: TRBJ2-2
size: many
D: .
V: TRBV3-1
DNA: TGTGCCAGCAGCCAAGTATGGACCGGGGAGCTGTTTTTT
CDR3: CASSQVWTGELFF

J: TRBJ1-2
size: many
D: .
V: TRBV6-2/TRBV6-3
DNA: TGTGCCAGCAGTGGTACCTATGGCTACACCTTC
CDR3: CASSGTYGYTF

J: TRBJ1-3
size: .
D: .
V: TRBV28
DNA: TGTGCCAGCAGTTTAGGCAGGCAGATTCAAAGAAACACCATATATTTT
CDR3: CASSLGRQIQRNTIYF

J: TRBJ2-3
size: many
D: TRBD1
V: TRBV20-1
DNA: TGCAGTGCTTTAGACAGGGGGCTGGCAGATACGCAGTATTTT
CDR3: CSALDRGLADTQYF

J: TRBJ1-5
size: many
D: .
V: TRBV20-1
DNA: TGCAGTGCCGAGTCAGGTAGCAATCAGCCCCAGCATTTT
CDR3: CSAESGSNQPQHF

J: TRBJ2-5
size: many
D: TRBD1
V: TRBV5-6
DNA: TGTGCCAGCAGCTCTGTCCCGGACAGGGTCCAAGAGACCCAGTACTTC
CDR3: CASSSVPDRVQETQYF

J: TRBJ2-3
size: many
D: .
V: TRBV20-1
DNA: TGCAGTGCTTGGCTGAGGGTAGGCGGCCCAGATACGCAGTATTTT
CDR3: CSAWLRVGGPDTQYF

J: TRBJ2-3
size: .
D: .
V: TRBV19
DNA: TGTGCCAGTAGCCTGACTAGGGGAGGACCGACAGATACGCAGTATTTT
CDR3: CASSLTRGGPTDTQYF